The entry below gives a single TCR beta chain sequence along with its context. What it binds is not known. Sequenced by immunoSEQ multiplex PCR; TCRdb stores in-frame clones only, minus some. The table includes about 680,000 clones, 72% detected once. This specimen belongs to a study of shared clonotypes between healthy human individuals. Overall study context: There were three CD4 naive, three CD4 memory, two CD8 naive and one CD8 memory plates per donor. Whole-study results and caveats: Shared across four donors were roughly 4.8% of the naive CD4 clonotypes. Only blood underwent sampling, and tissue repertoires likely differ.

CDR1 is LNHDA and CDR2 is SQIVND in the germline V gene (reference sequence). CDR3 size: 16 residues. V lost 3 bases, J lost 7 bases, and 9 bases stayed unmatched. CD4+ cells were split into CD45RA+ naive and CD45RA-negative memory subsets. The sequenced sample consisted of memory CD4+ T cells sorted from blood. The subset is: CD45RA-negative fraction. V usage is TRBV19 and J usage is TRBJ2-1, with 10 bases aligning to TRBD1. The sequence was obtained from a woman aged 30 to 39 in good health. The CDR3: CASSILGTGEMNEQFF. CDR3 DNA sequence: TGTGCCAGTAGTATTTTGGGGACAGGGGAAATGAATGAGCAGTTCTTC.